The rows below give T cell receptor beta chains drawn from one sample of a study of naive and memory T cell subsets. TCRdb itself ran the UMI-ligation and nested PCR reads through MiXCR, one entry per CDR3 protein. The sample has over 130,000 distinct CDR3 sequences, about 20% seen once; the top ten hold approximately 0.63%. The sample consisted of naive CD8+ T cells from blood. The receptor set was obtained from a human donor in good health. The CDR3 runs from the conserved cysteine through the conserved F or W. D genes are given only for firm matches. Some rows have no size entry. The others give once, few or many, or a class for an expanded clone.

size	V	J	D	DNA	CDR3
.	TRBV7-9	TRBJ1-1	.	TGTGCCAGCAGAGGGGGAGGGAGCACTGAAGCTTTCTTT	CASRGGGSTEAFF
.	TRBV20-1	TRBJ1-1	TRBD1	TGCAGTGCTAGAGATATTTCGACAGGGGTAATCACTGAAGCTTTCTTT	CSARDISTGVITEAFF
.	TRBV28	TRBJ2-5	TRBD2	TGTGCCAGCACCCCGGGGCTAGCGGGAGTGGCCCAAGAGACCCAGTACTTC	CASTPGLAGVAQETQYF
few	TRBV28	TRBJ2-1	.	TGTGCCAGCAGTTTCGGTGGGGAACTCTCCTACAATGAGCAGTTCTTC	CASSFGGELSYNEQFF
.	TRBV3-1	TRBJ2-7	.	TGTGCCAGCAGCCAAGACTTGGACTACGAGCAGTACTTC	CASSQDLDYEQYF
.	TRBV16	TRBJ2-7	TRBD2	TGTGCCAGCAGCCAATTGCCTAGCGGGAGTTCTTCGTCCGAGCAGTACTTC	CASSQLPSGSSSSEQYF
.	TRBV2	TRBJ1-2	.	TGTGCCAGCAGTGATAGGGCCTCCTTCTATGGCTACACCTTC	CASSDRASFYGYTF
.	TRBV12-5	TRBJ2-1	TRBD1	TGTGCTAGTGGTTTGGACAGGGGCTATTCCTACAATGAGCAGTTCTTC	CASGLDRGYSYNEQFF
few	TRBV5-1	TRBJ1-1	TRBD1	TGCGCCAGCAGCTTGGCGACAGGGGGTTTCACTGAAGCTTTCTTT	CASSLATGGFTEAFF
few	TRBV29-1	TRBJ2-1	TRBD2	TGCAGCGTTGAGTCGGGAGGGCCGTGGGAGCAGTTCTTC	CSVESGGPWEQFF
.	TRBV28	TRBJ2-7	TRBD1	TGTGCCAGCAGCTCCGACAGGGTACGGTACGAGCAGTACTTC	CASSSDRVRYEQYF
.	TRBV7-9	TRBJ2-3	.	TGTGCCAGCAGCCAGAAGGATACGCAGTATTTT	CASSQKDTQYF
.	TRBV3-1	TRBJ1-5	.	TGTGCCAGCAGCCACACGATTAGCAATCAGCCCCAGCATTTT	CASSHTISNQPQHF
.	TRBV7-2	TRBJ2-3	.	TGTGCCAGCGAAAAAGTAACAGCTACGCAGTATTTT	CASEKVTATQYF
.	TRBV14	TRBJ2-7	.	TGTGCCAGCAGCCAAGATTCCAGTGTGCCCTACGAGCAGTACTTC	CASSQDSSVPYEQYF
many	TRBV28	TRBJ2-7	TRBD2	TGTGCCAGCACCCGCCCGTCCAGCGGGAGTTGGTACGAGCAGTACTTC	CASTRPSSGSWYEQYF
few	TRBV29-1	TRBJ2-3	.	TGCAGCGTTATCTCTCTGGGGCTAGCCCGCTCAGATACGCAGTATTTT	CSVISLGLARSDTQYF
.	TRBV19	TRBJ2-5	TRBD1	TGTGCCAGTAGTACGACAGGGGGATGGGAGACCCAGTACTTC	CASSTTGGWETQYF
few	TRBV3-1	TRBJ2-1	TRBD2	TGTGCCAGCAGCCAAGATCTAGCGGAAGACGGGGAGCAGTTCTTC	CASSQDLAEDGEQFF
.	TRBV27	TRBJ1-2	.	TGTGCCAGCAGTTTCTCGGAAAGAGGTGGCTACACCTTC	CASSFSERGGYTF
few	TRBV28	TRBJ2-7	TRBD2	TGTGCCAGCAGTCCCATTAGCGGGAGCGGTGAGCAGTACTTC	CASSPISGSGEQYF
.	TRBV29-1	TRBJ2-1	.	TGCAGCGTTGTAAGGGCAGGGCGGGACAATGAGCAGTTCTTC	CSVVRAGRDNEQFF
.	TRBV13	TRBJ2-7	TRBD2	TGTGCCAGCAGCTTATTGGCTAGCGGGAAGGGAGAGCAGTACTTC	CASSLLASGKGEQYF
many	TRBV11-2	TRBJ2-5	TRBD2	TGTGCCAGCAGCTTAGCGGGAGGGAGATCGGAGACCCAGTACTTC	CASSLAGGRSETQYF
few	TRBV5-5	TRBJ1-2	TRBD1	TGTGCCAGCAGCCCCGGGACAGGGTACTATGGCTACACCTTC	CASSPGTGYYGYTF
few	TRBV28	TRBJ2-5	TRBD1	TGTGCCAGCAGCAACTGGGACAGGGTGAATGAGACCCAGTACTTC	CASSNWDRVNETQYF
.	TRBV6-2/TRBV6-3	TRBJ1-1	.	TGTGCCAGCAGGCCCGGCGCGGAGGTATGGGTCTTT	CASRPGAEVWVF
.	TRBV15	TRBJ2-3	TRBD2	TGTGCCACCAGCAGAGGACCTAGCGGGAGCGGTGATACGCAGTATTTT	CATSRGPSGSGDTQYF
once	TRBV28	TRBJ2-2	.	TGTGCCAGCAGTGCACCGGGACAAGACACCGGGGAGCTGTTTTTT	CASSAPGQDTGELFF
.	TRBV7-6	TRBJ2-1	.	TGTGCCAGCAGCCGTCCCCGCGGTAGCGGACCCTACAATGAGCAGTTCTTC	CASSRPRGSGPYNEQFF
few	TRBV4-3	TRBJ2-1	TRBD2	TGCGCCAGCAGCCAAGATCTATCCACCTCTAGCGGGAATTACAATGAGCAGTTCTTC	CASSQDLSTSSGNYNEQFF
.	TRBV13	TRBJ2-5	.	TGTGCCAGCAGCTTAGGGATGGGGGTTCGAGAGACCCAGTACTTC	CASSLGMGVRETQYF
few	TRBV24-1	TRBJ2-3	.	TGTGCCACCAGTGCCAAAGGGGACAGCACAGATACGCAGTATTTT	CATSAKGDSTDTQYF
.	TRBV9	TRBJ2-3	.	TGTGCCAGCAGCGTAGCGGGGGTGGCAGATACGCAGTATTTT	CASSVAGVADTQYF
.	TRBV3-1	TRBJ2-7	.	TGTGCCAGCAGCCATAATTATTACGAGCAGTACTTC	CASSHNYYEQYF
few	TRBV20-1	TRBJ2-1	TRBD2	TGCAGTCTACTAGCGGGAGTGAGCTACAATGAGCAGTTCTTC	CSLLAGVSYNEQFF
.	TRBV20-1	TRBJ2-7	.	TGCAGTGCTGGTCGATCCTACGAGCAGTACTTC	CSAGRSYEQYF
.	TRBV28	TRBJ1-5	TRBD1	TGTGCCAGCAGTCTTGGGACAGGGGATCAGCCCCAGCATTTT	CASSLGTGDQPQHF
.	TRBV6-5	TRBJ2-7	.	TGTGCCAGCAGTTACGGGTTTGGGGGGGACAAGTACGAGCAGTACTTC	CASSYGFGGDKYEQYF
few	TRBV28	TRBJ2-2	.	TGTGCCAGCAGTTCCCCGCCAGGGGTTGATACCGGGGAGCTGTTTTTT	CASSSPPGVDTGELFF
.	TRBV28	TRBJ1-5	.	TGTGCCCTTAACAGAGGCAATCAGCCCCAGCATTTT	CALNRGNQPQHF
many	TRBV28	TRBJ2-3	.	TGTGCCAGCGAGAACGGAGCAGGAGATACGCAGTATTTT	CASENGAGDTQYF
.	TRBV13	TRBJ2-7	.	TGTGCCAGCAGCCCCTCGGGAACCGAGGGATACTACGAGCAGTACTTC	CASSPSGTEGYYEQYF
few	TRBV29-1	TRBJ2-5	.	TGCAGCGTTGTGCCCAGGCAGTACCAAGAGACCCAGTACTTC	CSVVPRQYQETQYF
.	TRBV27	TRBJ2-7	TRBD1	TGTGCCAGCGCCCCAGGGGGCGTATGGGAGCAGTACTTC	CASAPGGVWEQYF
.	TRBV18	TRBJ2-7	.	TGTGCCAGCTCACCACCGGCGGCCTACGAGCAGTACTTC	CASSPPAAYEQYF
.	TRBV28	TRBJ2-5	TRBD2	TGTGCCAGCAGTTCAAGCTCTGGCGGGAGGGCTCTGGTCCCAATCGCGGAGACCCAGTACTTC	CASSSSSGGRALVPIAETQYF
few	TRBV27	TRBJ2-1	.	TGTGCCAGCAGTCCCAAGGGGGACGAGCAGTTCTTC	CASSPKGDEQFF
.	TRBV2	TRBJ2-5	.	TGTGCCAGCAGTGAATCGTTCGGCACATTCGGAGAGACCCAGTACTTC	CASSESFGTFGETQYF
few	TRBV6-5	TRBJ2-1	.	TGTGCCAGCAGTAGAGGGGGGCCGCACAATGAGCAGTTCTTC	CASSRGGPHNEQFF
.	TRBV6-2/TRBV6-3	TRBJ2-4	.	TGTGCCAGCAGGGCCCGGCCGGGAAGGGGCGAAAACATTCAGTACTTC	CASRARPGRGENIQYF
.	TRBV6-2/TRBV6-3	TRBJ2-1	.	TGTGCCAGCAGCTACGATACGATGGGACTTAACAATGAGCAGTTCTTC	CASSYDTMGLNNEQFF
.	TRBV5-1	TRBJ2-3	.	TGCGCCAGCAGCGTCCGTGGGCGGACAGAGACAGATACGCAGTATTTT	CASSVRGRTETDTQYF
.	TRBV28	TRBJ2-7	.	TGTGCCAGCAAGACTAGTTTAGGGGAGCAGTACTTC	CASKTSLGEQYF
.	TRBV6-5	TRBJ2-1	TRBD1	TGTGCCAGCAGTTACTCGGAGACAGGGACATCCTACAATGAGCAGTTCTTC	CASSYSETGTSYNEQFF
many	TRBV3-1	TRBJ2-3	.	TGTGCCAGCAGCCCCATGGGAGCAGGGGAAACGCAGTATTTT	CASSPMGAGETQYF